This T cell receptor beta chain was sequenced in a study of cytomegalovirus exposure and HLA in healthy donors. Study-level findings and limits: In a later analysis, specific HLA alleles were associated with some 16,000 TCR beta sequences at a 0.05 false discovery rate. Follow-up analysis seemed to connect common viral pathogens with several of the most significant clusters identified.

Remarks on this clone: What it binds is not known.

PCR primers comprised 60 Vbeta and 13 Jbeta primers. Profiled with immunoSEQ multiplex PCR; TCRdb holds only in-frame clones, not every one. Found here are 150,000 to 200,000 clones, approximately 85% of them singletons; the top ten hold 0.9% to 1%. This CDR3 region has 15 residues. Losses at the gene ends were 1 base for V and 0 bases for J; bases not matched to a gene: 0. Germline assignment: CDR1 SEHNR and CDR2 FQNEAQ (reference sequence). The specimen sequenced was PBMCs. This sequence originates from a girl aged 2 to 9 in good health and CMV-seropositive. This sequence joins TRBV7-9 and TRBJ2-1; TRBD2 matches at 7 bases. This chain's CDR3 is CASSLGGGSYNEQFF. CDR3 DNA sequence: TGTGCCAGCAGCTTAGGCGGGGGCTCCTACAATGAGCAGTTCTTC.